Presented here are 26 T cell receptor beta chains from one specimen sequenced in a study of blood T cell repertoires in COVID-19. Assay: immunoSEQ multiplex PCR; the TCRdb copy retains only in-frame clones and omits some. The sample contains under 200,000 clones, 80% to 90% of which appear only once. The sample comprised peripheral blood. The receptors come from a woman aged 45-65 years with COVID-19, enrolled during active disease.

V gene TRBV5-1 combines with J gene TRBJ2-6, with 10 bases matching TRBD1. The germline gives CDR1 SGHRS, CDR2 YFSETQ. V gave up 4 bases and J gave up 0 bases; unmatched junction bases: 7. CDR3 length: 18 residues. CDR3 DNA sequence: TGCGCCAGCAGCCCTGGGGACAGGGGCTCCTCTGGGGCCAACGTCCTGACTTTC. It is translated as CASSPGDRGSSGANVLTF.

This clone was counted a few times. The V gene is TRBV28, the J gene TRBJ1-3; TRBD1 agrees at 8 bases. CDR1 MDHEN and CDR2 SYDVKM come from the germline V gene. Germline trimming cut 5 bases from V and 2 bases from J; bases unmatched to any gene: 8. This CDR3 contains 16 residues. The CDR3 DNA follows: TGTGCCAGCAGTCGATTCGACAGGGGTGCTGGAAACACCATATATTTT. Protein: CASSRFDRGAGNTIYF.

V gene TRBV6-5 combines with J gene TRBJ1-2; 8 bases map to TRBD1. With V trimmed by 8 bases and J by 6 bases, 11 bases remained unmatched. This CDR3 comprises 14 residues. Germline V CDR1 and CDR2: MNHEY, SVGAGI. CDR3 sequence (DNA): TGTGCCAGCGGTATCAGGGGGCGATGGGATGGCTACACCTTC. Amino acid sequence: CASGIRGRWDGYTF.

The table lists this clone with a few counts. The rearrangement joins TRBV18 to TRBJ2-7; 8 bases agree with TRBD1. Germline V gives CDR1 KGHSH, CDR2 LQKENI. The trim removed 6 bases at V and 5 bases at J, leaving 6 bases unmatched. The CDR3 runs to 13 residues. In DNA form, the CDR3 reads TGTGCCAGCTCGTCAGGGGGCCAAGACGAGCAGTACTTC. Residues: CASSSGGQDEQYF.

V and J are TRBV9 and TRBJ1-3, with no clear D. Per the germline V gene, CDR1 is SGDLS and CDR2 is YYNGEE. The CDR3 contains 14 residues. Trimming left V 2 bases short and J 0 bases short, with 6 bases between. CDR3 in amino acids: CASSVESSGNTIYF. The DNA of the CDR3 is TGTGCCAGCAGCGTCGAGAGCTCTGGAAACACCATATATTTT.

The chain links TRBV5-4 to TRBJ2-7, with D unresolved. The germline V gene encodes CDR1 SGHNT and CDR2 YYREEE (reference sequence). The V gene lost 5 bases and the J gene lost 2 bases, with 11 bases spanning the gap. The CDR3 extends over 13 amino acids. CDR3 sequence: CASSSTPTYEQYF. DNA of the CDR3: TGTGCCAGCAGTTCCACTCCTACCTACGAGCAGTACTTC. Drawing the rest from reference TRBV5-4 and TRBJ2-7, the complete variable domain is ETGVTQSPTHLIKTRGQQVTLRCSSQSGHNTVSWYQQALGQGPQFIFQYYREEENGRGNFPPRFSGLQFPNYSSELNVNALELDDSALYLCASSSTPTYEQYFGPGTRLTVT.

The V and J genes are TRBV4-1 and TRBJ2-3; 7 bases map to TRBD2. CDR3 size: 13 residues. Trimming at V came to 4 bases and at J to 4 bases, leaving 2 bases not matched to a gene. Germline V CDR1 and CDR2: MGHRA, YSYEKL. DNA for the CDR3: TGCGCCAGCAGCCCACTAGCGCCAGATACGCAGTATTTT. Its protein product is CASSPLAPDTQYF.

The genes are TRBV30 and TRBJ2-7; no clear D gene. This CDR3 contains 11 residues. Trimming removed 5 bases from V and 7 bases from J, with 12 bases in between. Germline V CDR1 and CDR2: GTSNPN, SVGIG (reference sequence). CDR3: CAWGPIREQYF. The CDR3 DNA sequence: TGTGCCTGGGGTCCCATACGGGAGCAGTACTTC.

Here the CDR3 DNA reads TGTGCCAGCACCATAGGGGGCCGGGGCTACACCTTC. This sequence encodes CASTIGGRGYTF. This sequence joins TRBV12-3 or TRBV12-4 and TRBJ1-2; TRBD1 aligns across 7 bases. V was clipped by 7 bases and J by 8 bases; unmatched bases: 7. This CDR3 is 12 amino acids long.

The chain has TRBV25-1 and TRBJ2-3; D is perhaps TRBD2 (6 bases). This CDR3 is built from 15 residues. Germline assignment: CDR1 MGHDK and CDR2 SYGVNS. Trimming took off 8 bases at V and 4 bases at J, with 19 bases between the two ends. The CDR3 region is CASERGPPGADTQYF. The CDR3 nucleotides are TGTGCCAGCGAACGGGGCCCGCCGGGGGCAGATACGCAGTATTTT.

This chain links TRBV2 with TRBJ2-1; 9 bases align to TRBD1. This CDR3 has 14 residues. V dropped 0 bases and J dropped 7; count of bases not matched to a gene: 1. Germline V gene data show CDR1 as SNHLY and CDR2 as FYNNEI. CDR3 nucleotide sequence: TGTGCCAGCAGTGAAGCCGGGACAGGGAATGAGCAGTTCTTC. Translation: CASSEAGTGNEQFF. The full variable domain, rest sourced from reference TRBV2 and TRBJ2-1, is EPEVTQTPSHQVTQMGQEVILRCVPISNHLYFYWYRQILGQKVEFLVSFYNNEISEKSEIFDDQFSVERPDGSNFTLKIRSTKLEDSAMYFCASSEAGTGNEQFFGPGTRLTVL.

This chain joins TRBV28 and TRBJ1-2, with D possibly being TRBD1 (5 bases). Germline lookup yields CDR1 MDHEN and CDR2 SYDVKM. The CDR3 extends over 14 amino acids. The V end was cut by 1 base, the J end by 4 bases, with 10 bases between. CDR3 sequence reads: CASSLSGVIYGYTF. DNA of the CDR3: TGTGCCAGCAGTTTATCGGGGGTCATCTATGGCTACACCTTC.

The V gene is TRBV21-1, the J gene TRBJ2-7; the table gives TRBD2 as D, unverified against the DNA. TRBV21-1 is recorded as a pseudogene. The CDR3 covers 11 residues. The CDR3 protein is CASSNRYEQYF. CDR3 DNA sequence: TGTGCCAGCAGCAACCGGTACGAGCAGTACTTC.

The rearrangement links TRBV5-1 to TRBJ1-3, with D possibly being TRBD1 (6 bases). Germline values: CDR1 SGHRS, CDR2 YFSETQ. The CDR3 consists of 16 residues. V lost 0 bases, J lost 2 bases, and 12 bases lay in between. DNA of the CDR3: TGCGCCAGCAGCTTGGTGGGGGGGACAACTGGAAACACCATATATTTT. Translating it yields CASSLVGGTTGNTIYF.

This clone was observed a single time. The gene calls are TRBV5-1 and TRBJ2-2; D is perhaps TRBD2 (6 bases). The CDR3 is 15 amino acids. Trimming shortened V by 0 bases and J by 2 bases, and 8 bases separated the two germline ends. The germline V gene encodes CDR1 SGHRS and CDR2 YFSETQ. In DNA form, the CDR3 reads TGCGCCAGCAGCTTGGGGGACTTCAACACCGGGGAGCTGTTTTTT. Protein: CASSLGDFNTGELFF.

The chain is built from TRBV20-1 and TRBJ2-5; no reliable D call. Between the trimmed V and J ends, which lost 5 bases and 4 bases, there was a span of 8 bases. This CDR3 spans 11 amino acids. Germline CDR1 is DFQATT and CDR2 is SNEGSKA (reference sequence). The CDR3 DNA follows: TGCAGTGCTCAGGTCGGAGAGACCCAGTACTTC. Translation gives CSAQVGETQYF.

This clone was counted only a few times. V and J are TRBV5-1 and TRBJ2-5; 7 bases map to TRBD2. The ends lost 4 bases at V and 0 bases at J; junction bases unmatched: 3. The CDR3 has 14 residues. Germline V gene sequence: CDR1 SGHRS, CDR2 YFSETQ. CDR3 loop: CASSGSGDQETQYF. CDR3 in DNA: TGCGCCAGCAGCGGAAGCGGGGACCAAGAGACCCAGTACTTC.

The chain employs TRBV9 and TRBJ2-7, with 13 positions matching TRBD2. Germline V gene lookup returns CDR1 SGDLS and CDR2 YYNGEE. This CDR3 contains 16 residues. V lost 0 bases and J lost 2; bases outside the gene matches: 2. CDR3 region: CASSVGTSGGTYEQYF. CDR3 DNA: TGTGCCAGCAGCGTAGGGACTAGCGGGGGCACCTACGAGCAGTACTTC.

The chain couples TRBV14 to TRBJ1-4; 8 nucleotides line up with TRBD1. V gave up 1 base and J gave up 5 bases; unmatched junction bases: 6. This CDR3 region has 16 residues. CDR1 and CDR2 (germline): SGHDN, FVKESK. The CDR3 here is CASSQARTGWNEKLFF. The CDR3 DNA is TGTGCCAGCAGCCAAGCAAGGACAGGGTGGAATGAAAAACTGTTTTTT.

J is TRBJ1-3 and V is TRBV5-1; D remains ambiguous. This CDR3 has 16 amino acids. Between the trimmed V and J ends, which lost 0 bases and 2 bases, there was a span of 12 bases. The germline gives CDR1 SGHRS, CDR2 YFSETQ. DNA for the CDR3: TGCGCCAGCAGCTTGGGGTCCAGGTCTACTGGAAACACCATATATTTT. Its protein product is CASSLGSRSTGNTIYF.

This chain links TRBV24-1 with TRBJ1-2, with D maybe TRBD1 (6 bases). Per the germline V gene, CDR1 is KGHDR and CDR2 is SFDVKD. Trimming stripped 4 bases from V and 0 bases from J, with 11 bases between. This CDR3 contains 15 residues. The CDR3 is CATSDYRESNYGYTF. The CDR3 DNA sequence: TGTGCCACCAGTGACTACAGGGAATCTAACTATGGCTACACCTTC.

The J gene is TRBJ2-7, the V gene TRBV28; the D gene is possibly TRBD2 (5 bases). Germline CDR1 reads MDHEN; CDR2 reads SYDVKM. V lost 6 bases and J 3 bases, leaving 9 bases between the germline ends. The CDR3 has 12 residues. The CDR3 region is CASSPRVYEQYF. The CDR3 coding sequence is TGTGCCAGCAGCCCGCGGGTCTACGAGCAGTACTTC.

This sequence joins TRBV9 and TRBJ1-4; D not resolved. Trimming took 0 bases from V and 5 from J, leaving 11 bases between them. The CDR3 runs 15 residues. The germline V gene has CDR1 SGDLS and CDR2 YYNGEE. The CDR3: CASSVAADSNEKLFF. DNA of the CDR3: TGTGCCAGCAGCGTAGCTGCAGATTCAAATGAAAAACTGTTTTTT.

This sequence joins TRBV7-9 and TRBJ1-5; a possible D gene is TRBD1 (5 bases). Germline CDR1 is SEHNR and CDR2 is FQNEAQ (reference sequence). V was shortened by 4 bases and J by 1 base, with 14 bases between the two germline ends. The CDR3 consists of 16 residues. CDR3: CASSSGLGRSNQPQHF. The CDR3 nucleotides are TGTGCCAGCAGCTCGGGACTGGGACGGAGCAATCAGCCCCAGCATTTT.

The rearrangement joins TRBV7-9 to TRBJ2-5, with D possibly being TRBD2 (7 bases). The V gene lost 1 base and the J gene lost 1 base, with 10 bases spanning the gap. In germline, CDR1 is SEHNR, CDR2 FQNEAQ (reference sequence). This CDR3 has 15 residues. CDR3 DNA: TGTGCCAGCAGCTTAGGCGGGGGCCTCCAAGAGACCCAGTACTTC. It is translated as CASSLGGGLQETQYF. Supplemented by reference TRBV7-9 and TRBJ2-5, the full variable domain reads DTGVSQNPRHKITKRGQNVTFRCDPISEHNRLYWYRQTLGQGPEFLTYFQNEAQLEKSRLLSDRFSAERPKGSFSTLEIQRTEQGDSAMYLCASSLGGGLQETQYFGPGTRLLVL.

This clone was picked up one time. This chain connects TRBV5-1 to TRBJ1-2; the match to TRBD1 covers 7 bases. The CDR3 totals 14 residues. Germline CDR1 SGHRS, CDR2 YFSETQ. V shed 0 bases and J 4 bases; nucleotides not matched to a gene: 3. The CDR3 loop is CASSLGQGIYGYTF. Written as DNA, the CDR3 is TGCGCCAGCAGCTTGGGACAGGGAATCTATGGCTACACCTTC.